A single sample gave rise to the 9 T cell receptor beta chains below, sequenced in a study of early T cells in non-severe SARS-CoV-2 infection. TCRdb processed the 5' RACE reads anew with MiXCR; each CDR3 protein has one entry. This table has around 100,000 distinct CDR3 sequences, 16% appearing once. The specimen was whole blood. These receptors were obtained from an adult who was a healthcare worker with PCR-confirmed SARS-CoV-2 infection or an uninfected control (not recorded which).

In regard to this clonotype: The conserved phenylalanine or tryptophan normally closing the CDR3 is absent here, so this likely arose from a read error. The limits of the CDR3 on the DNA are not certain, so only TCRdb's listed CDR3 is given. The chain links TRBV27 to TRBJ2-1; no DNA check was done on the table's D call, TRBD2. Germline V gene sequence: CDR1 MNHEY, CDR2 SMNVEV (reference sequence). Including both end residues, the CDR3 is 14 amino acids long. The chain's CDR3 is CASSSWTSGRITHT.

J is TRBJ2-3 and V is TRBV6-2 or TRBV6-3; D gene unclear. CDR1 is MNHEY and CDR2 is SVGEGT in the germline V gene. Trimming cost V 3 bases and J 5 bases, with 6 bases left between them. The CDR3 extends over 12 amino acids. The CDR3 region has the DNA TGTGCCAGCAGTTATTTGCGAGATACGCAGTATTTT. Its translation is CASSYLRDTQYF.

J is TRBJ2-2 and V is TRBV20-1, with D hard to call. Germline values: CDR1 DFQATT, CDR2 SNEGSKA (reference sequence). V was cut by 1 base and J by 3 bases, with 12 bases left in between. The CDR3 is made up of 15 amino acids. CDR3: CSARGRTDHTGELFF. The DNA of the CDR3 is TGCAGTGCTAGAGGTCGTACAGATCACACCGGGGAGCTGTTTTTT.

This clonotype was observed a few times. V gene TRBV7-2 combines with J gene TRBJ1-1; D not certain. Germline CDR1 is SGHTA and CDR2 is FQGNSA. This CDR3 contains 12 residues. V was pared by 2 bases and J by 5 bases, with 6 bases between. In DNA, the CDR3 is TGTGCCAGCAGCTTAAGAGGGACTGAAGCTTTCTTT. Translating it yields CASSLRGTEAFF. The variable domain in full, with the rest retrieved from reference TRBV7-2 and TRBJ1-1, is GAGVSQSPSNKVTEKGKDVELRCDPISGHTALYWYRQSLGQGLEFLIYFQGNSAPDKSGLPSDRFSAERTGGSVSTLTIQRTQQEDSAVYLCASSLRGTEAFFGQGTRLTVV.

The CDR3 DNA is TGTGCCAGCAGCCCGAGGGCCGTCAGCACAGATACGCAGTATTTT. The encoded protein is CASSPRAVSTDTQYF. The chain employs TRBV7-8 and TRBJ2-3, with D possibly being TRBD2 (5 bases). V lost 5 bases and J 0 bases, leaving 12 bases between the germline ends. Germline V lookup: CDR1 SGHVS, CDR2 FQNEAQ. The CDR3 totals 15 residues.

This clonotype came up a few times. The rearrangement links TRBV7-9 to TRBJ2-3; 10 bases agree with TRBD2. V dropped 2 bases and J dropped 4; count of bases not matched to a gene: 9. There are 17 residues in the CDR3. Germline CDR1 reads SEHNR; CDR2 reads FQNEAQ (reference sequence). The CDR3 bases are TGTGCCAGCAGCTTACCTAGCGGGGGCTCTAACTCAGATACGCAGTATTTT. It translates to CASSLPSGGSNSDTQYF.

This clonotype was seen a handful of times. Here the CDR3 DNA reads TGTGCTAGTGGTTCCTCCGGGACTAGCGGGAAGGAGACCCAGTACTTC. Translating gives CASGSSGTSGKETQYF. The chain links TRBV12-5 to TRBJ2-5; 13 nucleotides match TRBD2. The CDR3 spans 16 residues. The trim removed 4 bases at V and 5 bases at J, leaving 7 bases unmatched. CDR1 and CDR2 from the germline V gene are LGHNT and FRNRAP.

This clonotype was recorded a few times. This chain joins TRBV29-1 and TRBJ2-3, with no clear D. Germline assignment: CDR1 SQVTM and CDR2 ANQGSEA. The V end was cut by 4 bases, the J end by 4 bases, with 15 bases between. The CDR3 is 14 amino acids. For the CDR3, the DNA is TGCAGCGTTGGACCCCCCTCGAGCCCAGATACGCAGTATTTT. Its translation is CSVGPPSSPDTQYF.

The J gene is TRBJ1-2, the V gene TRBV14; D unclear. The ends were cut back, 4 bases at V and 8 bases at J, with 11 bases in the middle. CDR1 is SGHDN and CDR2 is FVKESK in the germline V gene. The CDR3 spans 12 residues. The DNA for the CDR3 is TGTGCCAGCAGCCCCGGCCCGCCGGGCTACACCTTC. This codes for CASSPGPPGYTF.